Given below is one T cell receptor (beta chain) in context. The CDR3 totals 14 residues. Germline V gene lookup returns CDR1 GTSNPN and CDR2 SVGIG (reference sequence). Trimming shortened V by 0 bases and J by 1 base, and 9 bases separated the two germline ends. These data belong to a study of beta chain features in type 1 diabetes. Expressed TCRB transcripts were sequenced, since all the RNA that had been isolated was reverse transcribed. TCRdb's table, derived via immunoSEQ multiplex PCR, lists solely in-frame clones and lacks some. The profile shows under 400,000 clones, 10% to 15% of them singletons.

The sequence was obtained from a man aged 18 to 35 in good health. The chain joins TRBV30 to TRBJ1-2; unclear D gene. The specimen sequenced was naive CD4+ T cells from blood. The CDR3 loop is CAWSVLGNNYGYTF. Written as DNA, the CDR3 is TGTGCCTGGAGTGTCCTGGGCAATAACTATGGCTACACCTTC.